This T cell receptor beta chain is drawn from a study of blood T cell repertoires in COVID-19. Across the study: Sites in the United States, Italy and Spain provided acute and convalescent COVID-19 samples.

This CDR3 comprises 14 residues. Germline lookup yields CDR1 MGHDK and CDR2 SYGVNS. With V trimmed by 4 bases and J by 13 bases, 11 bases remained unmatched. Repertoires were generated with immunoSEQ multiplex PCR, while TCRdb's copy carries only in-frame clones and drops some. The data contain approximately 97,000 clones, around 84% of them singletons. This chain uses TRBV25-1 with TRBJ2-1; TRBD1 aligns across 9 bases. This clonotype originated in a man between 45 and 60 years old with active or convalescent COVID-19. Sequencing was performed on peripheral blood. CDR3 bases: TGTGCCAGCAGTGGCTTGACCGGGACAGGGTATCAGTTCTTC. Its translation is CASSGLTGTGYQFF.